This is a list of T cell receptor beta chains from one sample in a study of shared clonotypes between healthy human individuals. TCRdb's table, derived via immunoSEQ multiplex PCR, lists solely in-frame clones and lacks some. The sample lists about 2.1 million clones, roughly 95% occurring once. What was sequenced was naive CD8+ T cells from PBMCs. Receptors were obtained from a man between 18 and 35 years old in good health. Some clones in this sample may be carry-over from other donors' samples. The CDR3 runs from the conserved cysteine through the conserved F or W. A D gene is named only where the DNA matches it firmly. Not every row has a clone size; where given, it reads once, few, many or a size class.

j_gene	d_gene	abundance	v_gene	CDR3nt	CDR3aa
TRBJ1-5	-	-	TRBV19	TGTGCCAGTAGTATAGCGGACAGTTATAGCAATCAGCCCCAGCATTTT	CASSIADSYSNQPQHF
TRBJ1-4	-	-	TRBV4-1	TGCGCCAGCAGCGCGGACAGCCGAAATGAAAAACTGTTTTTT	CASSADSRNEKLFF
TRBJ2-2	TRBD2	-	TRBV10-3	TGTGCCATCGGACTAGCGGGAGGTCAGAACACCGGGGAGCTGTTTTTT	CAIGLAGGQNTGELFF
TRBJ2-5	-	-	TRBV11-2	TGTGCCAGCAGCACCAGTGGGACCCAGTACTTC	CASSTSGTQYF
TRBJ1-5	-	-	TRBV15	TGTGCCACCAGCAGAGATATTGAGTTCTTTAATCAGCCCCAGCATTTT	CATSRDIEFFNQPQHF
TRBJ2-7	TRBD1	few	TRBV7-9	TGTGCCAGCAGCTTACCCGAGACAGGGTCCTACGAGCAGTACTTC	CASSLPETGSYEQYF
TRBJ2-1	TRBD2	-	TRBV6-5	TGTGCCAGCCGTTGGTTTAGCGGGAGTGAGGACAATGAGCAGTTCTTC	CASRWFSGSEDNEQFF
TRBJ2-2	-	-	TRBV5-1	TGCGCCAGCAGCTACACCGGGGAGCTGTTTTTT	CASSYTGELFF
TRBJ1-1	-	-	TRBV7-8	TGTGCCAGCAGCCACGTAGCCTTTGGGACCCCCCTGGACACTGAAGCTTTCTTT	CASSHVAFGTPLDTEAFF
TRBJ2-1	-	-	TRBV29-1	TGCAGCGTTCGGGGTATGGCCTACAATGAGCAGTTCTTC	CSVRGMAYNEQFF
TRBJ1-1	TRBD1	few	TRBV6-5	TGTGCCAGCAGTTACTCAGACAGGGGGACTGAAGCTTTCTTT	CASSYSDRGTEAFF
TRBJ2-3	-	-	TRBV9	TGTGCCAGCAGCGTCGATTTAGTGGGAGAAGGAGATACGCAGTATTTT	CASSVDLVGEGDTQYF
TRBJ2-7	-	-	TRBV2	TGTGCCAGCAGTGGTAGTTCCTCCTACGAGCAGTACTTC	CASSGSSSYEQYF
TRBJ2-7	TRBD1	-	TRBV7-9	TGTGCCAGCAGCTTTGGACAGGGGGTTTACGAGCAGTACTTC	CASSFGQGVYEQYF
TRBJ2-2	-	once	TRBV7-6	TGTGCCAGCAGCTGGGCGCGGGAATTGAACACCGGGGAGCTGTTTTTT	CASSWARELNTGELFF
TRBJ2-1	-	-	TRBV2	TGTGCCAGCAGTGAGGTAGAAATTAACTACTCCTACAATGAGCAGTTCTTC	CASSEVEINYSYNEQFF
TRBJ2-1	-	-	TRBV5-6	TGTGCCAGCAGCTTGGAAGGCAATGAGCAGTTCTTC	CASSLEGNEQFF